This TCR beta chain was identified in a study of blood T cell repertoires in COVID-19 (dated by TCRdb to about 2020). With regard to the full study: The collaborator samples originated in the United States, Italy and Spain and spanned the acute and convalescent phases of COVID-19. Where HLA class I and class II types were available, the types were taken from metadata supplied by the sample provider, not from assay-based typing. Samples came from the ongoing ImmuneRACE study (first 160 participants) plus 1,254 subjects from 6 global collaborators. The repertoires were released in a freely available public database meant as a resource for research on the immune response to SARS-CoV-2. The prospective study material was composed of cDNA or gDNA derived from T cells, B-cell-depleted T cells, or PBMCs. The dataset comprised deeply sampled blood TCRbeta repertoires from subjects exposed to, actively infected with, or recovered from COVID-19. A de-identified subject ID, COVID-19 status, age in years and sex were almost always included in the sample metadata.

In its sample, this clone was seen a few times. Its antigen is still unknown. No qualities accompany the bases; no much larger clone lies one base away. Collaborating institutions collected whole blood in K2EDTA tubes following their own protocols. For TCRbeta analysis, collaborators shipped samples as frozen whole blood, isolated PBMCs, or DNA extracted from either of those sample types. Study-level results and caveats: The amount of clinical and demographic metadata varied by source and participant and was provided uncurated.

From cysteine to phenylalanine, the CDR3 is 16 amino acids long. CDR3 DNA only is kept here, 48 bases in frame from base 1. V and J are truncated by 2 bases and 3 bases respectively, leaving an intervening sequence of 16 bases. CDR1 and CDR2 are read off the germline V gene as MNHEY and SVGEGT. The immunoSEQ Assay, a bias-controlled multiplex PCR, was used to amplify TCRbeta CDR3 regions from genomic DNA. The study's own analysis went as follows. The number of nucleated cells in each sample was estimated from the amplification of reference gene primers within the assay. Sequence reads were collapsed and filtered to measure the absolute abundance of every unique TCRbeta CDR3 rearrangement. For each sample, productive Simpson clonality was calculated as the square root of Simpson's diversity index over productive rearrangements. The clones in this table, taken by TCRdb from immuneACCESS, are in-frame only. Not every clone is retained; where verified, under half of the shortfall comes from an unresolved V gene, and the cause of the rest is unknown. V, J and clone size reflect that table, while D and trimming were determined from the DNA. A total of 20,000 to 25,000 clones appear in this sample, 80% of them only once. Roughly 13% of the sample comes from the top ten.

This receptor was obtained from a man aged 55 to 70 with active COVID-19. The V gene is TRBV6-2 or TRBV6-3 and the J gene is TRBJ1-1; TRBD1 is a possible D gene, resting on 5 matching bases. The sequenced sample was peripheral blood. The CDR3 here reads CASSYRHSGHHTEAFF. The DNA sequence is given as TGTGCCAGCAGTTACAGGCACTCAGGACACCACACTGAAGCTTTCTTT.